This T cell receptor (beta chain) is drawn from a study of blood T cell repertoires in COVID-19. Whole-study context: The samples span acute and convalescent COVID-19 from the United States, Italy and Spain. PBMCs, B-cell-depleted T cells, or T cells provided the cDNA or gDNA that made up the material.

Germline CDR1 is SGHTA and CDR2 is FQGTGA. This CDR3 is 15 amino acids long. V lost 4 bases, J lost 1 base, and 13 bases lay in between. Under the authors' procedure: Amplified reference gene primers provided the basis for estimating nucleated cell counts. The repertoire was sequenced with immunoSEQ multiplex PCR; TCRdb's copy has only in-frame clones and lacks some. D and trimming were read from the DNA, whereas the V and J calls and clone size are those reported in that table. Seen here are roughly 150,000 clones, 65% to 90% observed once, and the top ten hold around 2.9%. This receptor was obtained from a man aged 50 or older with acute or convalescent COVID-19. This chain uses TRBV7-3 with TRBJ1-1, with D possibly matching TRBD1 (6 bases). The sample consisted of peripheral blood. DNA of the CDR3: TGTGCCAGCAGCTCTCAAGACAGGAAGAACACTGAAGCTTTCTTT. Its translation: CASSSQDRKNTEAFF.